The 32 T cell receptor beta chains below all came from one sample that was sequenced in a study of cytomegalovirus exposure and HLA in healthy donors. Both 60 Vbeta primers and 13 Jbeta primers went into the PCR. Clones were sequenced by immunoSEQ multiplex PCR, and TCRdb holds only the in-frame ones, with some missing. The ten most abundant clones cover around 4% of a sample with roughly 60,000 clones. What was sequenced was PBMCs. These TCRs come from a male donor in good health and CMV-seronegative.

The chain couples TRBV7-3 to TRBJ1-1; 9 nucleotides line up with TRBD1. Germline CDR1 and CDR2: SGHTA and FQGTGA. J was trimmed by 5 bases and V by 5 bases; bases with no gene match: 12. The CDR3 spans 16 residues. The CDR3, as DNA: TGTGCCAGCAGCCCTACACAGGGGGCGCGAGGAACTGAAGCTTTCTTT. Its protein is CASSPTQGARGTEAFF.

This chain connects TRBV29-1 to TRBJ2-2; D gene ambiguous. V was trimmed by 4 bases and J by 6 bases, leaving 9 bases between them. Germline V gene lookup returns CDR1 SQVTM and CDR2 ANQGSEA. This CDR3 is built from 12 residues. DNA for the CDR3: TGCAGCGTTGGGTGGAGCGCCGGGGAGCTGTTTTTT. Its translation: CSVGWSAGELFF.

The chain carries TRBV27 and TRBJ2-5; 11 bases agree with TRBD2. V trimming: 1 base; J trimming: 7 bases; junction bases outside the gene matches: 8. CDR1 MNHEY and CDR2 SMNVEV come from the germline V gene (reference sequence). The CDR3 runs to 16 residues. In DNA, the CDR3 is TGTGCCAGCAGTTTATATAGCGGGGGGGCGGTGGCGACCCAGTACTTC. It translates to CASSLYSGGAVATQYF.

The chain employs TRBV6-1 and TRBJ2-7; no reliable D call. Trimming removed 7 bases at V and 3 bases at J, with 16 bases between. The CDR3 sequence is 14 residues long. Germline CDR1 reads MNHNS; CDR2 reads SASEGT. The CDR3 sequence: CASIQEGWIYEQYF. Here the CDR3 DNA reads TGTGCCAGCATTCAGGAAGGATGGATCTACGAGCAGTACTTC.

The CDR3 DNA is TGCGCCAGCAGCTTGGAGCAGGGTAAAGCCCTGTCCTACGAGCAGTACTTC. It specifies CASSLEQGKALSYEQYF. V usage is TRBV5-1 and J usage is TRBJ2-7, with D maybe TRBD1 (5 bases). Trimming took 0 bases from V and 1 from J, leaving 17 bases between them. Germline values: CDR1 SGHRS, CDR2 YFSETQ. The CDR3 loop spans 17 amino acids.

The V and J genes are TRBV5-1 and TRBJ2-7; 14 bases are shared with TRBD2. CDR3 length equals 15 residues. V lost 4 bases and J lost 3; bases outside the gene matches: 3. Germline V gives CDR1 SGHRS, CDR2 YFSETQ. The CDR3 region has the DNA TGCGCCAGCAGCAAAGGGACTAGCGGGAGCTACGAGCAGTACTTC. Translation: CASSKGTSGSYEQYF.

On this clone itself: Other DNA sequences of this sample code for an identical CDR3. The chain links TRBV20-1 to TRBJ2-5; D perhaps matches TRBD2 (5 bases). The CDR3 loop spans 11 amino acids. The V and J ends lost 6 bases and 6 bases respectively, with 11 bases between them. Germline V gene data show CDR1 as DFQATT and CDR2 as SNEGSKA (reference sequence). The CDR3 DNA follows: TGCAGTGCCCCGGAGCGGCAGACCCAGTACTTC. This sequence encodes CSAPERQTQYF.

The rearrangement joins TRBV5-1 to TRBJ2-7; D is possibly TRBD1 (5 bases). Germline values: CDR1 SGHRS, CDR2 YFSETQ. The germline V and J ends were trimmed by 5 bases and 2 bases, with 8 bases remaining between them. CDR3 size: 12 residues. Here the CDR3 DNA reads TGCGCCAGCAGAAAGGGGACCTACGAGCAGTACTTC. Its translation: CASRKGTYEQYF.

The chain carries TRBV6-5 and TRBJ2-7; D might be TRBD1 (5 bases). Per germline, CDR1 MNHEY and CDR2 SVGAGI. This CDR3 has 15 residues. Between the trimmed V and J ends, which lost 0 bases and 7 bases, there was a span of 16 bases. The CDR3 DNA is TGTGCCAGCAGTTACTCTGGAGCAGGGTCGTGGGAGCAGTACTTC. Protein product: CASSYSGAGSWEQYF.

The rearrangement joins TRBV27 to TRBJ2-5, with D uncertain. V dropped 2 bases and J dropped 4 bases, with 8 bases sitting between them. The CDR3 sequence is 13 residues long. Germline-derived CDR1 and CDR2 are MNHEY and SMNVEV (reference sequence). In nucleotides, the CDR3 is TGTGCCAGCAGTTTAGGATTAGCAGAGACCCAGTACTTC. Residues: CASSLGLAETQYF.

The chain has TRBV2 and TRBJ2-5, with TRBD2 identical over 8 bases. In germline, CDR1 is SNHLY, CDR2 FYNNEI. This CDR3 spans 16 amino acids. With 4 bases clipped from V and 1 base from J, the junction kept 8 bases outside the gene matches. CDR3 nucleotides: TGTGCCAGCAGTGTAGAACGGGCGGGAGGCCAAGAGACCCAGTACTTC. It is translated as CASSVERAGGQETQYF.

The rearrangement uses TRBV5-6 and TRBJ2-5; possibly TRBD1 for D (5 bases). This CDR3 region has 13 residues. The germline V and J ends were trimmed by 4 bases and 1 base, with 8 bases remaining between them. Germline loops: CDR1 SGHDT, CDR2 YYEEEE. CDR3: CASSRDSQETQYF. DNA for the CDR3: TGTGCCAGCAGCCGCGACAGCCAAGAGACCCAGTACTTC.

The chain joins TRBV28 to TRBJ1-5; 7 bases are shared with TRBD1. Germline CDR1 reads MDHEN; CDR2 reads SYDVKM. V lost 3 bases to trimming and J lost 9 bases; unmatched junction nucleotides: 11. The length of the CDR3 is 15 residues. The DNA of the CDR3 is TGTGCCAGCAGTTTGTCTTCAGGGGGTGGTAGGCCCCAGCATTTT. Its protein product is CASSLSSGGGRPQHF.

The rearrangement uses TRBV28 and TRBJ2-1, with 10 bases that match TRBD1. CDR3 length equals 14 residues. Germline V CDR1 and CDR2: MDHEN, SYDVKM. The V segment lost 7 bases and the J segment 7 bases; nucleotides outside the gene matches: 7. CDR3 residues: CASTVGQGVNEQFF. The CDR3 bases are TGTGCCAGCACCGTCGGACAGGGGGTAAATGAGCAGTTCTTC.

The V call is TRBV5-1, the J call TRBJ2-5, with 12 bases matching TRBD2. The J segment lost 4 bases and the V segment lost 5 bases, leaving 6 bases of the junction unmatched. From germline, CDR1 is SGHRS and CDR2 YFSETQ. The CDR3 totals 15 residues. CDR3 DNA: TGCGCCAGCAGGTACGGACTAGCGGGACCAGAGACCCAGTACTTC. This encodes CASRYGLAGPETQYF.

The rearrangement uses TRBV27 and TRBJ1-5; no firm D call. V shed 5 bases and J shed 7 bases, with 3 bases lying between them. The CDR3 runs 10 residues. Germline loops: CDR1 MNHEY, CDR2 SMNVEV (reference sequence). The CDR3 is CASSVQPQHF. DNA for the CDR3: TGTGCCAGCAGTGTACAGCCCCAGCATTTT.

This chain uses TRBV7-3 with TRBJ2-3; D is perhaps TRBD2 (5 bases). Trimming pared 5 bases from V and 2 bases from J, leaving 14 bases between. CDR1 is SGHTA and CDR2 is FQGTGA in the germline V gene. The CDR3 is 15 amino acids. CDR3 in amino acids: CASSDQAGHTDTQYF. The CDR3 nucleotides are TGTGCCAGCAGCGATCAGGCGGGTCACACAGATACGCAGTATTTT.

V gene TRBV5-1 combines with J gene TRBJ1-5; D might be TRBD1 (5 bases). Between the trimmed V and J ends, which lost 0 bases and 5 bases, there was a span of 12 bases. Germline-derived CDR1 and CDR2 are SGHRS and YFSETQ. The CDR3 sequence is 15 residues long. CDR3 amino acids: CASSLEGERHQPQHF. CDR3 in DNA: TGCGCCAGCAGCTTGGAAGGGGAACGGCATCAGCCCCAGCATTTT.

This CDR3 reads CASRGGPGAGGYTF. CDR3 in DNA: TGTGCCAGCAGGGGGGGGCCGGGGGCAGGAGGCTACACCTTC. The chain carries TRBV7-2 and TRBJ1-2, with a weak D call TRBD1 (6 bases). This CDR3 is built from 14 residues. Germline V gene data show CDR1 as SGHTA and CDR2 as FQGNSA. V was clipped by 6 bases and J by 8 bases, with 19 bases between them.

V and J are TRBV28 and TRBJ2-2; D is possibly TRBD1 (5 bases). This CDR3 comprises 16 residues. Germline V CDR1 and CDR2: MDHEN, SYDVKM. V lost 3 bases and J 5 bases, leaving 16 bases between the germline ends. In DNA, the CDR3 is TGTGCCAGCAGTTTTAGGGGTCGAGGTTTGACCGGGGAGCTGTTTTTT. This encodes CASSFRGRGLTGELFF.

The rearrangement uses TRBV5-1 and TRBJ1-3; the match to TRBD1 covers 8 bases. The germline gives CDR1 SGHRS, CDR2 YFSETQ. This CDR3 is 15 amino acids long. V trimming: 4 bases; J trimming: 4 bases; junction bases outside the gene matches: 7. CDR3: CASSPYQGAGNTIYF. The CDR3 region has the DNA TGCGCCAGCAGCCCTTACCAGGGGGCGGGAAACACCATATATTTT.

Concerning this clone: Its ends do not fully match the called genes, so a read error is possible. The chain carries TRBV7-2 and TRBJ2-7, with 14 positions matching TRBD2. This CDR3 spans 14 amino acids. Germline V gene data show CDR1 as SGHTA and CDR2 as FQGNSA. CDR3 nucleotide sequence: TGTGCCAGCAGCTCCGGACTAGCGGGAGGCCCCTTACACTTC. It specifies CASSSGLAGGPLHF.

This chain connects TRBV7-9 to TRBJ2-3; 10 nucleotides match TRBD2. CDR3 length equals 17 residues. The germline V gene has CDR1 SEHNR and CDR2 FQNEAQ (reference sequence). With V trimmed by 5 bases and J by 2 bases, 10 bases remained unmatched. The CDR3 nucleotides read TGTGCCAGCAGCCCTACAGGACTAGCGGCGAACACAGATACGCAGTATTTT. It translates to CASSPTGLAANTDTQYF.

The chain joins TRBV4-3 to TRBJ2-7, with TRBD2 identical over 10 bases. The junction had 9 bases not matched to a gene; V was cut back by 0 bases and J by 4 bases. The CDR3 is 17 residues long. Germline CDR1 LGHNA, CDR2 YSLEER. The CDR3 loop is CASSQDEMGLAHYEQYF. In DNA form, the CDR3 reads TGCGCCAGCAGCCAAGATGAAATGGGACTAGCGCATTACGAGCAGTACTTC.

The V and J genes are TRBV15 and TRBJ1-2; 8 nucleotides align to TRBD1. V dropped 1 base and J dropped 3; count of bases not matched to a gene: 7. The CDR3 length is 16 residues. CDR1 is LNHNV, CDR2 YYDKDF, per germline (reference sequence). CDR3 region: CATSRAGRGRDYGYTF. Here the CDR3 DNA reads TGTGCCACCAGCAGAGCGGGCAGGGGGCGCGACTATGGCTACACCTTC.

V and J are TRBV6-1 and TRBJ2-5; TRBD2 might be the D (6 bases). Germline loops: CDR1 MNHNS, CDR2 SASEGT. Trimming left V 3 bases short and J 7 bases short, with 21 bases between. There are 16 residues in the CDR3. CDR3 residues: CASSDVAAYQVGTQYF. CDR3 bases: TGTGCCAGCAGTGACGTAGCGGCATACCAAGTGGGGACCCAGTACTTC.

The genes are TRBV19 and TRBJ2-2; TRBD2 aligns across 11 bases. This CDR3 is built from 17 residues. J was trimmed by 6 bases and V by 6 bases; bases with no gene match: 12. CDR1 and CDR2 (germline): LNHDA, SQIVND (reference sequence). CDR3 in DNA: TGTGCCAGTAGAGCGGGACTAGCGGTCCGAGGGGCCGGGGAGCTGTTTTTT. Translated, it gives CASRAGLAVRGAGELFF. The full variable domain, with the rest looked up from reference TRBV19 and TRBJ2-2, is DGGITQSPKYLFRKEGQNVTLSCEQNLNHDAMYWYRQDPGQGLRLIYYSQIVNDFQKGDIAEGYSVSREKKESFPLTVTSAQKNPTAFYLCASRAGLAVRGAGELFFGEGSRLTVL.

V and J are TRBV20-1 and TRBJ1-1; D call uncertain. The V end lost 5 bases, the J end lost 1 base, and 2 bases lay between the germline ends. CDR1 is DFQATT and CDR2 is SNEGSKA in the germline V gene (reference sequence). CDR3 length: 10 amino acids. The CDR3 region has the DNA TGCAGTGCTCGGAACACTGAAGCTTTCTTT. Encoded protein: CSARNTEAFF.

The genes are TRBV4-3 and TRBJ2-3; D is unresolved. The CDR3 loop spans 14 amino acids. With 0 bases removed from V and 1 base from J, the gap between germline ends came to 5 bases. Germline values: CDR1 LGHNA, CDR2 YSLEER. The CDR3: CASSQDPGTDTQYF. DNA of the CDR3: TGCGCCAGCAGCCAAGACCCAGGCACAGATACGCAGTATTTT.

This chain connects TRBV6-5 to TRBJ1-2, with 8 bases that match TRBD1. The CDR3 extends over 14 amino acids. Germline CDR1 is MNHEY and CDR2 is SVGAGI. V shed 6 bases, J shed 4 bases, and the junction held 7 bases outside the gene matches. The CDR3 sequence: CASRTRTGSYGYTF. The CDR3 DNA reads TGTGCCAGCAGGACCAGGACAGGGTCCTATGGCTACACCTTC.

The chain has TRBV19 and TRBJ2-2, with D possibly TRBD1 on 5 matching bases. The germline V gene encodes CDR1 LNHDA and CDR2 SQIVND (reference sequence). Trimming removed 1 base at V and 2 bases at J, with 8 bases between. The CDR3 is made up of 15 amino acids. The CDR3 nucleotides are TGTGCCAGTAGTATAGCCAGGGTTAACACCGGGGAGCTGTTTTTT. Protein sequence: CASSIARVNTGELFF.

The J gene is TRBJ2-7, the V gene TRBV5-1; tentative D call: TRBD2 (6 bases). Germline-derived CDR1 and CDR2 are SGHRS and YFSETQ. Deletions cut 3 bases from V and 7 bases from J, with 8 bases between. The CDR3 totals 11 residues. The CDR3 region is CASSSRGEQYF. The CDR3 DNA follows: TGCGCCAGCAGCTCCCGGGGGGAGCAGTACTTC.